Following are 20 T cell receptor beta chains from one sample sequenced in a study of blood T cell repertoires in COVID-19. Using immunoSEQ multiplex PCR, the repertoire was profiled, and TCRdb retains in-frame clones only, with some absent. Found here are a few hundred thousand clones, 70% to 90% of them singletons; the top ten hold about 6.2%. The sequenced sample was PBMCs or T cells enriched from blood (not recorded which). The receptors were gathered from a woman between 50 and 59 years old who had been exposed to COVID-19.

V is TRBV27 and J is TRBJ1-4; the match to TRBD1 covers 8 bases. This CDR3 region has 13 residues. Losses at the gene ends were 1 base for V and 12 bases for J; bases not matched to a gene: 4. Germline V gives CDR1 MNHEY, CDR2 SMNVEV (reference sequence). CDR3 residues: CASSLWTGNELFF. Here the CDR3 DNA reads TGTGCCAGCAGTTTATGGACAGGGAATGAACTGTTTTTT.

The V gene is TRBV23-1, the J gene TRBJ1-1, with no clear D. TRBV23-1 is designated an ORF whose function remains uncertain. The V and J ends lost 1 base and 4 bases respectively, with 7 bases between them. CDR3 length equals 13 residues. The CDR3 loop reads CASSQFGGTEAFF. The CDR3, as DNA: TGCGCCAGCAGTCAATTCGGAGGCACTGAAGCTTTCTTT.

This chain links TRBV5-6 with TRBJ2-5; possibly TRBD2 for D (6 bases). Germline-derived CDR1 and CDR2 are SGHDT and YYEEEE. There are 14 residues in the CDR3. Trimming pared 4 bases from V and 7 bases from J, leaving 17 bases between. The CDR3 protein is CASSQQAPGRTQYF. CDR3 coding DNA: TGTGCCAGCAGCCAACAGGCCCCCGGGAGGACCCAGTACTTC.

The CDR3 here is CASSLLIAGLLGSPLHF. The CDR3 nucleotides are TGTGCCAGCAGCTTACTTATCGCGGGGTTACTAGGATCACCCCTCCACTTT. This sequence joins TRBV5-5 and TRBJ1-6; unclear D gene. Germline V CDR1 and CDR2: SGHKS, YYEKEE (reference sequence). Trimming removed 2 bases at V and 10 bases at J, with 22 bases between. CDR3 size: 17 residues.

The chain uses TRBV28 and TRBJ1-1; D gene unclear. The germline V gene has CDR1 MDHEN and CDR2 SYDVKM. Trimming removed 1 base from V and 11 bases from J, with 8 bases in between. The CDR3 has 11 residues. CDR3 sequence reads: CASSLYYEAFF. In DNA, the CDR3 is TGTGCCAGCAGTTTATATTATGAGGCTTTCTTT.

This clone has just one count. The chain employs TRBV5-8 and TRBJ2-7, with 8 bases matching TRBD1. Germline CDR1 reads SGHTS; CDR2 reads YDEGEE. CDR3 length equals 16 residues. The trim removed 0 bases at V and 3 bases at J, leaving 8 bases unmatched. The CDR3, as DNA: TGTGCCAGCAGCTTGGTGGGACAGGAGCCCGACTACGAGCAGTACTTC. This gives the protein CASSLVGQEPDYEQYF.

The chain combines TRBV10-3 with TRBJ1-4; D might be TRBD1 (5 bases). The CDR3 loop spans 15 amino acids. Germline V gene sequence: CDR1 ENHRY, CDR2 SYGVKD. Deletions cut 4 bases from V and 8 bases from J, with 17 bases between. This CDR3 is CAISGSSGGAEKLFF. The CDR3 DNA reads TGTGCCATCAGTGGTTCGTCGGGAGGGGCAGAAAAACTGTTTTTT.

The count of this clone is one. The chain links TRBV5-8 to TRBJ2-5; D is perhaps TRBD1 (5 bases). The CDR3 consists of 13 residues. V lost 0 bases and J 3 bases, leaving 6 bases between the germline ends. The germline CDR1 and CDR2 sequences are SGHTS and YDEGEE. The CDR3 region has the DNA TGTGCCAGCAGCTTGGTAGGGGAAGAGACCCAGTACTTC. Its translation is CASSLVGEETQYF.

The chain links TRBV5-1 to TRBJ1-3; 8 nucleotides agree with TRBD1. Germline loops: CDR1 SGHRS, CDR2 YFSETQ. CDR3 length equals 15 residues. The J segment lost 8 bases and the V segment lost 4 bases, leaving 11 bases of the junction unmatched. This CDR3 is CASSLETGVADTIYF. In nucleotides, the CDR3 is TGCGCCAGCAGCCTAGAGACAGGGGTAGCGGACACCATATATTTT.

DNA of the CDR3: TGTGCCAGCAGCCCCCAACCCGGACAGGGGTCCTACAATGAGCAGTTCTTC. Protein: CASSPQPGQGSYNEQFF. The chain recombines TRBV9 with TRBJ2-1; 9 bases map to TRBD1. V shed 4 bases and J 1 base; nucleotides not matched to a gene: 9. The CDR3 consists of 17 residues. In germline, CDR1 is SGDLS, CDR2 YYNGEE.

The chain combines TRBV28 with TRBJ1-5, with unresolved D. Germline V gives CDR1 MDHEN, CDR2 SYDVKM. The length of the CDR3 is 12 residues. V lost 6 bases, J lost 4 bases, and 7 bases lay in between. In DNA form, the CDR3 reads TGTGCCAGCAGCCCCAATAATCAGCCCCAGCATTTT. Its translation is CASSPNNQPQHF.

The chain joins TRBV25-1 to TRBJ2-7; possibly TRBD2 for D (5 bases). V was cut by 8 bases and J by 2 bases, with 16 bases left in between. The germline CDR1 and CDR2 sequences are MGHDK and SYGVNS. The CDR3 runs 14 residues. The chain's CDR3 is CASSRDLGTYEQYF. DNA of the CDR3: TGTGCCAGCTCCCGGGATTTAGGGACCTACGAGCAGTACTTC.

Ten or more counts support this clone. The rearrangement joins TRBV7-2 to TRBJ2-7; 8 bases line up with TRBD1. V lost 0 bases and J lost 5; bases outside the gene matches: 9. This CDR3 region has 16 residues. Germline V gene lookup returns CDR1 SGHTA and CDR2 FQGNSA. CDR3 bases: TGTGCCAGCAGCTTAGCGGTGGGAGACAGGGGTCACGAGCAGTACTTC. This translates into CASSLAVGDRGHEQYF.

The genes are TRBV5-5 and TRBJ1-2; 7 bases match TRBD1. CDR3 length equals 17 residues. CDR1 and CDR2 from the germline V gene are SGHKS and YYEKEE (reference sequence). The J segment lost 3 bases and the V segment lost 0 bases, leaving 11 bases of the junction unmatched. The CDR3 region has the DNA TGTGCCAGCAGCTTGGGGGACCGGGACAGAGGTTACTATGGCTACACCTTC. This gives the protein CASSLGDRDRGYYGYTF. The full variable domain, in which reference TRBV5-5 and TRBJ1-2 provide the parts outside the CDR3, is DAGVTQSPTHLIKTRGQQVTLRCSPISGHKSVSWYQQVLGQGPQFIFQYYEKEERGRGNFPDRFSARQFPNYSSELNVNALLLGDSALYLCASSLGDRDRGYYGYTFGSGTRLTVV.

The chain couples TRBV27 to TRBJ1-4; 9 positions agree with TRBD1. The CDR3 spans 12 residues. V shed 8 bases and J 10 bases; nucleotides not matched to a gene: 5. Germline V CDR1 and CDR2: MNHEY, SMNVEV (reference sequence). For the CDR3, the DNA is TGTGCCAGCGGGACAGGGAGGCGAAAACTGTTTTTT. Its protein product is CASGTGRRKLFF.

The chain has TRBV9 and TRBJ1-1; 7 bases are shared with TRBD1. V shed 0 bases and J 1 base; nucleotides not matched to a gene: 6. Germline V CDR1 and CDR2: SGDLS, YYNGEE. The CDR3 has 16 residues. The DNA of the CDR3 is TGTGCCAGCAGCGTAGGAACAGGGGTTGGGAACACTGAAGCTTTCTTT. Its protein product is CASSVGTGVGNTEAFF.

V is TRBV6-2 or TRBV6-3 and J is TRBJ1-5, with TRBD1 identical over 7 bases. Unmatched junction bases numbered 0, after V lost 0 bases and J lost 4 bases. CDR1 is MNHEY and CDR2 is SVGEGT in the germline V gene. CDR3 length: 14 amino acids. The CDR3 DNA reads TGTGCCAGCAGTTACTCGACAGGGAATCAGCCCCAGCATTTT. Its protein is CASSYSTGNQPQHF.

V and J are TRBV28 and TRBJ1-1, with D possibly being TRBD1 (5 bases). The V and J ends lost 7 bases and 0 bases respectively, with 15 bases between them. The germline V gene encodes CDR1 MDHEN and CDR2 SYDVKM. The CDR3 is 15 amino acids. The CDR3: CASIPRQGLNTEAFF. The CDR3 bases are TGTGCCAGCATCCCCCGGCAGGGCTTGAACACTGAAGCTTTCTTT.

This chain joins TRBV7-9 and TRBJ1-6; D is unclear. Germline V lookup: CDR1 SEHNR, CDR2 FQNEAQ (reference sequence). CDR3 length equals 15 residues. The V end lost 1 base, the J end lost 7 bases, and 11 bases lay between the germline ends. The CDR3 DNA reads as TGTGCCAGCAGCTTAGGCCAGAGCGCAAATTCACCCCTCCACTTT. Amino acids: CASSLGQSANSPLHF.

The count of this clone is one. The chain employs TRBV29-1 and TRBJ2-7; TRBD1 agrees at 8 bases. Germline V gene data show CDR1 as SQVTM and CDR2 as ANQGSEA. CDR3 size: 13 residues. The J segment lost 1 base and the V segment lost 3 bases, leaving 2 bases of the junction unmatched. CDR3 protein: CSVDGQGSYEQYF. The CDR3 DNA reads as TGCAGCGTTGATGGACAGGGATCCTACGAGCAGTACTTC.